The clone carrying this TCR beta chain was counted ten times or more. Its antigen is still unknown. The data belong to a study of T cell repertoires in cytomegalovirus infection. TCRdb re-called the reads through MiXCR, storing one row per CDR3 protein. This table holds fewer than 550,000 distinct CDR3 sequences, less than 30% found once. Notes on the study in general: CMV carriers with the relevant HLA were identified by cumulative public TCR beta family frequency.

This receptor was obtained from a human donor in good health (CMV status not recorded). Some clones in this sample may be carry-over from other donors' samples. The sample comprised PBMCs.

DNA of the CDR3: TGTGCCAGCAGTTTCCCTTCAGGGGGCTCCCAGCATTTT. It specifies CASSFPSGGSQHF. The chain carries TRBV28 and TRBJ1-5, with TRBD1 matching over 8 bases. V lost 3 bases and J lost 11; bases outside the gene matches: 6. This CDR3 contains 13 residues. CDR1 is MDHEN, CDR2 SYDVKM, per germline.